This TCR beta chain was captured in a study of T cell responses to AZD1222 COVID-19 vaccine. Findings and limits, study-wide: Unmutated variant regions are reportedly the target of nearly half of TCRs that are spike-specific.

Losses at the gene ends were 4 bases for V and 5 bases for J; bases not matched to a gene: 9. This CDR3 has 15 residues. Germline V gives CDR1 SNHLY, CDR2 FYNNEI. The protocol was immunoSEQ multiplex PCR, while the TCRdb copy is restricted to in-frame clones and leaves out a portion. Of about 100,000 clones detected, about 87% appear once; the ten largest clones hold roughly a tenth. In regard to this clone: What it binds is unknown.

The clonotype comes from an adult who received the AZD1222 COVID-19 vaccine. This chain links TRBV2 with TRBJ2-5; 8 bases align to TRBD2. The material was peripheral blood, obtained 28 days after the second AZD1222 dose. The CDR3 nucleotides read TGTGCCAGCAGTGTGCCCAGCGGGGGCAGGGAGACCCAGTACTTC. Its protein is CASSVPSGGRETQYF.